There are a few counts of the clone carrying this T cell receptor (beta chain). Germline-derived CDR1 and CDR2 are SQVTM and ANQGSEA. This CDR3 contains 14 residues. Trimming cost V 6 bases and J 4 bases; bases outside gene matches: 8. Amplified TCR beta CDR3 regions derived from RNA transcripts. When the TCR CDR3 underwent first-round RT-PCR, the HTBI primer set was used. TCRdb passed the multiplex PCR reads through MiXCR, listing each CDR3 protein once. The table shows about 510,000 distinct CDR3 sequences, with about 15% occurring only once. The PBMCs had their origin in around 10 ml of fresh peripheral blood. These data originate in a study of T cells in Graves' hyperthyroidism and ophthalmopathy.

This TCR was recovered from a woman in her thirties or forties with Graves' hyperthyroidism. The chain combines TRBV29-1 with TRBJ2-5; TRBD1 matches at 10 bases. The sample comprised blood. CDR3: CSVPGTGVRETQYF. The CDR3 region has the DNA TGCAGCGTCCCCGGGACAGGGGTTCGAGAGACCCAGTACTTC.